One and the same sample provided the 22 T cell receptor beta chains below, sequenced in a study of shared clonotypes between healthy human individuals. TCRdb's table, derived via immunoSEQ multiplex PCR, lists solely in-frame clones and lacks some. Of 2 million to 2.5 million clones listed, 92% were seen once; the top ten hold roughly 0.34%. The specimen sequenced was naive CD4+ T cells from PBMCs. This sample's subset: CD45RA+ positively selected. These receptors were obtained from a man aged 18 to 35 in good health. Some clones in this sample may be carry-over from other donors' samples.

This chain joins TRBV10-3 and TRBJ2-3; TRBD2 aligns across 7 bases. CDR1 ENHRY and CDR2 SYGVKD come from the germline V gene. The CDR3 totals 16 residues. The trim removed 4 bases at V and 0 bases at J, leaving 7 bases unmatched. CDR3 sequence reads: CAISGLSGESTDTQYF. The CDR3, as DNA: TGTGCCATCAGTGGATTAAGCGGGGAGAGCACAGATACGCAGTATTTT.

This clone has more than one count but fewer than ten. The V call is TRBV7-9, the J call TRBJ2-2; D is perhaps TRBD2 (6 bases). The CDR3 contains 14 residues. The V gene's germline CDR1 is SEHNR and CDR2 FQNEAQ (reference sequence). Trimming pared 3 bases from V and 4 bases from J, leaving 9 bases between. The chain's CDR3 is CASSLTSRTGELFF. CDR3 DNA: TGTGCCAGCAGCTTGACTAGTCGCACCGGGGAGCTGTTTTTT. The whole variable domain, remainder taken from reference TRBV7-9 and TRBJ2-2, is DTGVSQNPRHKITKRGQNVTFRCDPISEHNRLYWYRQTLGQGPEFLTYFQNEAQLEKSRLLSDRFSAERPKGSFSTLEIQRTEQGDSAMYLCASSLTSRTGELFFGEGSRLTVL.

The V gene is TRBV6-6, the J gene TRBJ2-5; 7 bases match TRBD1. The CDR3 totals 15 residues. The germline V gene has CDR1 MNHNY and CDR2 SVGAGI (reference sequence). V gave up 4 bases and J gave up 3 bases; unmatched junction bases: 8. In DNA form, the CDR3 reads TGTGCCAGCAGTTCGACCGGACAGGTTGAAGAGACCCAGTACTTC. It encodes CASSSTGQVEETQYF.

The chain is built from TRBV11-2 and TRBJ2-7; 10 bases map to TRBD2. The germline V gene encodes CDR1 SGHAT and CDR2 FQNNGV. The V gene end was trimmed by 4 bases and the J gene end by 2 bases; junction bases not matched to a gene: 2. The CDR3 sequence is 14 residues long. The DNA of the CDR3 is TGTGCCAGCAGCTCTAGCGGGAGAACCTACGAGCAGTACTTC. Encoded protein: CASSSSGRTYEQYF.

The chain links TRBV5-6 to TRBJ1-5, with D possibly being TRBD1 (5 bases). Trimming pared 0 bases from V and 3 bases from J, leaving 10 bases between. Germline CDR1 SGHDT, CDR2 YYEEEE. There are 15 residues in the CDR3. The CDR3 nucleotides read TGTGCCAGCAGCTTGGGGGGGATTAACAATCAGCCCCAGCATTTT. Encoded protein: CASSLGGINNQPQHF.

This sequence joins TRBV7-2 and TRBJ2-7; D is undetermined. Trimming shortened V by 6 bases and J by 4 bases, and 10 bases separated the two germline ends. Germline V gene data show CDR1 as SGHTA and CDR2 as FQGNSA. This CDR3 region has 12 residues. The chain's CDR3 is CASSSVIYEQYF. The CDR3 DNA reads TGTGCCAGCAGTTCAGTTATTTACGAGCAGTACTTC.

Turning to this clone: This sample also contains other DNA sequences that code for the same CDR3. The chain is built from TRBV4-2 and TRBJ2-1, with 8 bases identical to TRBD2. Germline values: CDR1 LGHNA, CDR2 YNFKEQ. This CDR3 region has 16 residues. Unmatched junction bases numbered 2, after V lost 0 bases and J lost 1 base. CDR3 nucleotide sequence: TGTGCCAGCAGCCAAGATACTAGCGGTTCCTACAATGAGCAGTTCTTC. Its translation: CASSQDTSGSYNEQFF.

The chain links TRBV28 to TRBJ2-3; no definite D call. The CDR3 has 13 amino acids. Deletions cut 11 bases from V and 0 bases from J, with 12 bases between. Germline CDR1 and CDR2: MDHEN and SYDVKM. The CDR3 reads CAAGRYSTDTQYF. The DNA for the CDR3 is TGTGCCGCCGGGCGCTATAGCACAGATACGCAGTATTTT.

CDR3 in DNA: TGTGCCAGCAGCTCCCGACAGGGGGTTAATCAGCCCCAGCATTTT. Residues: CASSSRQGVNQPQHF. The chain links TRBV7-2 to TRBJ1-5; the match to TRBD1 covers 9 bases. The CDR3 has 15 amino acids. Germline V lookup: CDR1 SGHTA, CDR2 FQGNSA. J lost 4 bases, V lost 4 bases, and 5 bases had no gene match.

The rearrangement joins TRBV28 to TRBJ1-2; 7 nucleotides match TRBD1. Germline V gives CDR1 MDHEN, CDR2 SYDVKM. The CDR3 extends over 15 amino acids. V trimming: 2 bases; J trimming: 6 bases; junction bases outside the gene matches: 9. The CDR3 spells CASSLLREGANGYTF. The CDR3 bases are TGTGCCAGCAGTTTACTCCGGGAGGGGGCGAATGGCTACACCTTC.

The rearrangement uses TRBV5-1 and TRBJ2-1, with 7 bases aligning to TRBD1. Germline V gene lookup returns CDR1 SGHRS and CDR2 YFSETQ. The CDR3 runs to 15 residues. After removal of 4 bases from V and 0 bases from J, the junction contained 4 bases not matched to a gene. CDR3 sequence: CASSPQGSSYNEQFF. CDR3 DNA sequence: TGCGCCAGCAGCCCACAGGGGAGCTCCTACAATGAGCAGTTCTTC. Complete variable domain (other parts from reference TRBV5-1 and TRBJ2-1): KAGVTQTPRYLIKTRGQQVTLSCSPISGHRSVSWYQQTPGQGLQFLFEYFSETQRNKGNFPGRFSGRQFSNSRSEMNVSTLELGDSALYLCASSPQGSSYNEQFFGPGTRLTVL.

The CDR3 spells CASISQAGTIYF. CDR3 nucleotides: TGTGCCAGCATAAGCCAGGCTGGCACCATATATTTT. The chain has TRBV6-5 and TRBJ1-3; no clear D gene. The CDR3 is 12 amino acids. V was trimmed by 7 bases and J by 9 bases, leaving 13 bases between them. Germline loops: CDR1 MNHEY, CDR2 SVGAGI.

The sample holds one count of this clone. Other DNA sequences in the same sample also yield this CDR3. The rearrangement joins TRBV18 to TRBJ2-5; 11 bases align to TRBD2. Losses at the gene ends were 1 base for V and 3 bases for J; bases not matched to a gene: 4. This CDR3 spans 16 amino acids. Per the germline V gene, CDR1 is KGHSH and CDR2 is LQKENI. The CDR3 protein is CASSPRLAGGEETQYF. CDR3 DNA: TGTGCCAGCTCACCACGGCTAGCGGGAGGAGAAGAGACCCAGTACTTC. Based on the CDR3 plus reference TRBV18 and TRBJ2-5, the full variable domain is NAGVMQNPRHLVRRRGQEARLRCSPMKGHSHVYWYRQLPEEGLKFMVYLQKENIIDESGMPKERFSAEFPKEGPSILRIQQVVRGDSAAYFCASSPRLAGGEETQYFGPGTRLLVL.

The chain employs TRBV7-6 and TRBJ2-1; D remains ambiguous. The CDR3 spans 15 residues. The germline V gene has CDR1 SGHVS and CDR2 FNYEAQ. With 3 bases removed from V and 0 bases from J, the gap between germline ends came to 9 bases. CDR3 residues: CASSLGYSSYNEQFF. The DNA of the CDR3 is TGTGCCAGCAGCTTGGGTTACAGCTCCTACAATGAGCAGTTCTTC.

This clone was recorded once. CDR3 sequence: CAWSGPGGPYEQYF. The CDR3 bases are TGTGCCTGGAGTGGGCCAGGGGGCCCCTACGAGCAGTACTTC. The chain joins TRBV30 to TRBJ2-5, with 8 bases identical to TRBD1. The DNA end lines up better with TRBJ2-7; the J call may be wrong. The CDR3 runs to 14 residues. The V gene's germline CDR1 is GTSNPN and CDR2 SVGIG (reference sequence).

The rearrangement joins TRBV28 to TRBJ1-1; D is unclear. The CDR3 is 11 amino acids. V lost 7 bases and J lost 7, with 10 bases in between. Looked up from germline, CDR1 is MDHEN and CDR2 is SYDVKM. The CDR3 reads CASTSVGEAFF. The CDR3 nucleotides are TGTGCCAGCACCTCGGTCGGTGAAGCTTTCTTT.

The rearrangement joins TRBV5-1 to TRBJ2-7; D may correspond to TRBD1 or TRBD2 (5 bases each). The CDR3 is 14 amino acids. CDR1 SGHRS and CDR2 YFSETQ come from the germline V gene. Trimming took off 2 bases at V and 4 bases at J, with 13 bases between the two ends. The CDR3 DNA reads TGCGCCAGCAGCTTTGGGGACGATGCATACGAGCAGTACTTC. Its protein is CASSFGDDAYEQYF.

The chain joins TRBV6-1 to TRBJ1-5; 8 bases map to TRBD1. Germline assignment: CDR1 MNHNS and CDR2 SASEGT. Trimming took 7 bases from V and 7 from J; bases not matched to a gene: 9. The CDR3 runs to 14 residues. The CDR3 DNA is TGTGCCAGCACCATAACAGGGGGTGGCCAGCCCCAGCATTTT. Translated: CASTITGGGQPQHF.

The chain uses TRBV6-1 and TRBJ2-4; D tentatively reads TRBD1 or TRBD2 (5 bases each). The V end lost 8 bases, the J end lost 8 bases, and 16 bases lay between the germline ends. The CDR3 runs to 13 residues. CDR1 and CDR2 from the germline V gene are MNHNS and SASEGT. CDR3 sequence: CASVKRGVDIQYF. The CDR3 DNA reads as TGTGCCAGCGTGAAAAGGGGAGTGGACATTCAGTACTTC.

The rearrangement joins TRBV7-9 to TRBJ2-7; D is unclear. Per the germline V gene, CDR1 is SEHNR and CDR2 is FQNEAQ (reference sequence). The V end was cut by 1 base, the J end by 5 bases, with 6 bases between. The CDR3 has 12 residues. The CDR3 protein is CASSLDSDEQYF. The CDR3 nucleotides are TGTGCCAGCAGCTTAGATTCGGACGAGCAGTACTTC.

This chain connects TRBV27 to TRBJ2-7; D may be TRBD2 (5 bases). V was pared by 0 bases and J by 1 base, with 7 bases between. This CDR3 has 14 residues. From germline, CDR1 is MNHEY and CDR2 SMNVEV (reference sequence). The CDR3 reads CASSLSEESYEQYF. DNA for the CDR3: TGTGCCAGCAGTTTATCGGAGGAATCCTACGAGCAGTACTTC.

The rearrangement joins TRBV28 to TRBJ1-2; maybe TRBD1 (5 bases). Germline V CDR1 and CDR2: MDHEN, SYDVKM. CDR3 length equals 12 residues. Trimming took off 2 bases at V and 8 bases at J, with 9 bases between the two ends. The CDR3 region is CASSLIGEGYTF. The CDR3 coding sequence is TGTGCCAGCAGTTTAATAGGGGAAGGCTACACCTTC.